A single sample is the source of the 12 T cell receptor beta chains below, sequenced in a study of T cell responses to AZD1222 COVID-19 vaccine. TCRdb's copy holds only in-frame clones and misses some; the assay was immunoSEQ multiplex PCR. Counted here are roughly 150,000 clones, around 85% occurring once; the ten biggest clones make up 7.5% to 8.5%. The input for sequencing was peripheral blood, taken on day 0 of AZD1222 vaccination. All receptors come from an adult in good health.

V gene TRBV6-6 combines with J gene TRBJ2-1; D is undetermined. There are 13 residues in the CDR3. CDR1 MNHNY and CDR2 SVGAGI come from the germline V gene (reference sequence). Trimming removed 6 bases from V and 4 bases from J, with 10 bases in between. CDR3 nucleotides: TGTGCCAGCAGCCGTGACCCATACAATGAGCAGTTCTTC. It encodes CASSRDPYNEQFF.

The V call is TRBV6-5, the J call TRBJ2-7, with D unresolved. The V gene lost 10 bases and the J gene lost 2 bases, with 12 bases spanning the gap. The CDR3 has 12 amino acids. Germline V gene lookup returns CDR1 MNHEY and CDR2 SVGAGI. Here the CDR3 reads CATFDGAYEQYF. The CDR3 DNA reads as TGTGCCACCTTCGACGGAGCCTACGAGCAGTACTTC.

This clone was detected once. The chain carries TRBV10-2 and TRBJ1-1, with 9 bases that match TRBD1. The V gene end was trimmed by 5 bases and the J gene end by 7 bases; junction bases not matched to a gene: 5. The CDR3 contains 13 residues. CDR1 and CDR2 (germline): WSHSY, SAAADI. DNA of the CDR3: TGCGCCAGCAGTAAGGGACAGGGCCGTGAAGCTTTCTTT. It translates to CASSKGQGREAFF.

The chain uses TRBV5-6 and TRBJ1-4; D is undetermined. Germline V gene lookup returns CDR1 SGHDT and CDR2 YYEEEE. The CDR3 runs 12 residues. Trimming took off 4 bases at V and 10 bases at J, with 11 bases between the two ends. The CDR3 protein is CASSLGVGKLFF. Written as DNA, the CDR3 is TGTGCCAGCAGCCTTGGGGTGGGAAAACTGTTTTTT. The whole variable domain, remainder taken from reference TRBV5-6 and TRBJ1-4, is DAGVTQSPTHLIKTRGQQVTLRCSPKSGHDTVSWYQQALGQGPQFIFQYYEEEERQRGNFPDRFSGHQFPNYSSELNVNALLLGDSALYLCASSLGVGKLFFGSGTQLSVL.

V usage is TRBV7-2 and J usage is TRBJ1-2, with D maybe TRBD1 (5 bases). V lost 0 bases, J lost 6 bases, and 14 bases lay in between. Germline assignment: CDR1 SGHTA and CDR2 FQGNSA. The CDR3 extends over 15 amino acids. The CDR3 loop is CASSLAPGLLDGYTF. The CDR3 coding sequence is TGTGCCAGCAGCTTAGCCCCAGGGCTGTTGGATGGCTACACCTTC.

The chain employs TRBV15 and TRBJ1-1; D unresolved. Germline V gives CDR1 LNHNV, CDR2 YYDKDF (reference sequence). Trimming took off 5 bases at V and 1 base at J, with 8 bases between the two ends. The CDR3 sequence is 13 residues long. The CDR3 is CATSGTPNTEAFF. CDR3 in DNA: TGTGCCACCAGCGGCACACCGAACACTGAAGCTTTCTTT.

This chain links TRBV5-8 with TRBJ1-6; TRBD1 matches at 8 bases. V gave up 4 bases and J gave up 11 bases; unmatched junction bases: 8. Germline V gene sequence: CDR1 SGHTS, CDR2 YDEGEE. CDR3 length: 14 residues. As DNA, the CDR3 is TGTGCCAGCAGCCCTGGGGACAGGAATACACCCCTCCACTTT. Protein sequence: CASSPGDRNTPLHF.

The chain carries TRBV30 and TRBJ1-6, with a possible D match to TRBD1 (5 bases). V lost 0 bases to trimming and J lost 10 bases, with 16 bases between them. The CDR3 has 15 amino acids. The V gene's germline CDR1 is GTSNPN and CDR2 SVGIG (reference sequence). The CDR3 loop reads CAWSVLGRGDSPLHF. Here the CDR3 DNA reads TGTGCCTGGAGTGTACTGGGTAGGGGTGACTCACCCCTCCACTTT.

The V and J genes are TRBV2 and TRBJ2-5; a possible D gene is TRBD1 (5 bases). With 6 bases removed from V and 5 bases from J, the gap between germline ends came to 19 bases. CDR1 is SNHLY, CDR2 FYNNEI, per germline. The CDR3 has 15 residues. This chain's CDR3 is CASRMTEILRETQYF. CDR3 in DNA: TGTGCCAGCAGAATGACAGAGATCCTAAGGGAGACCCAGTACTTC.

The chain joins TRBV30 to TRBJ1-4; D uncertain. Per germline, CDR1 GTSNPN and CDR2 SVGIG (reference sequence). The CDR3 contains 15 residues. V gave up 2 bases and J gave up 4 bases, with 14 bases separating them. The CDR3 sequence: CAWSLLTGINEKLFF. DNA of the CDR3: TGTGCCTGGAGTTTGCTTACGGGGATTAATGAAAAACTGTTTTTT.

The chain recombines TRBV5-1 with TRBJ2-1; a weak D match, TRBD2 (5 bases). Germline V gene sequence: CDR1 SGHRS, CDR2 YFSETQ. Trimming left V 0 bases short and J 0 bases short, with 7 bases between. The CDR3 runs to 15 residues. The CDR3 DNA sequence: TGCGCCAGCAGCTTGGATGGGAGCTCCTACAATGAGCAGTTCTTC. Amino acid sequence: CASSLDGSSYNEQFF.

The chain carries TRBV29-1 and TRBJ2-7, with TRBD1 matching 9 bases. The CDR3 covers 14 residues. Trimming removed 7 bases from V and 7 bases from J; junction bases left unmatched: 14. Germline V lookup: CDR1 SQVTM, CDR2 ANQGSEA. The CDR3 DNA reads TGCAGCGCCAAGACCGGGACAGGGAGCTTGGAGCAGTACTTC. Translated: CSAKTGTGSLEQYF.